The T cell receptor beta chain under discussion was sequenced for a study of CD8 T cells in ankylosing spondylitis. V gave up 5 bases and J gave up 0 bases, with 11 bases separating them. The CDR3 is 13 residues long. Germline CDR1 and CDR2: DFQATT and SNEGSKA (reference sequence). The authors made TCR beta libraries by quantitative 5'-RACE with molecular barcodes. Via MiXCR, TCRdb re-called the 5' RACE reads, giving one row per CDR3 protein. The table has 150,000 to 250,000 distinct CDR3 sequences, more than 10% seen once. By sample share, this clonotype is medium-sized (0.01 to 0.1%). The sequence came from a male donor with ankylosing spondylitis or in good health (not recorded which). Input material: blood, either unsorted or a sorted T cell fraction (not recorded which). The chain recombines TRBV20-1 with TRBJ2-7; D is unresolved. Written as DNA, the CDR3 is TGCAGTGCTGACCAGAAGAGCTCCTACGAGCAGTACTTC. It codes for CSADQKSSYEQYF.